This is a list of T cell receptor beta chains from one sample in a study of cytomegalovirus exposure and HLA in healthy donors. Clones were sequenced by immunoSEQ multiplex PCR, and TCRdb holds only the in-frame ones, with some missing. The sample carries about 190,000 clones, about 90% recorded once. The sample comprised PBMCs. Source of these receptors: a man aged 25-45 years in good health and CMV-seronegative. The CDR3 runs from the conserved cysteine through the conserved F or W. Fields, in order: V gene, D gene, J gene, clone size, CDR3 protein, CDR3 DNA. D genes are given only for firm matches. Part of the rows lack a size; the others show once, few, many or a class for expanded clones.

V: TRBV28
D: NA
J: TRBJ1-5
size: NA
CDR3: CASSSGLSNQPQHF
DNA: TGTGCCAGCAGTTCGGGACTCAGCAATCAGCCCCAGCATTTT

V: TRBV27
D: TRBD1
J: TRBJ1-1
size: once
CDR3: CASSPTRQGFTEAFF
DNA: TGTGCCAGCAGTCCTACCAGACAGGGATTTACTGAAGCTTTCTTT

V: TRBV6-5
D: NA
J: TRBJ2-7
size: NA
CDR3: CASSYSSPPQEQYF
DNA: TGTGCCAGCAGTTACTCGAGCCCGCCGCAAGAGCAGTACTTC

V: TRBV19
D: TRBD1
J: TRBJ1-5
size: NA
CDR3: CASSIDHRGFNQPQHF
DNA: TGTGCCAGTAGTATAGATCACAGGGGGTTCAATCAGCCCCAGCATTTT

V: TRBV19
D: TRBD1
J: TRBJ2-1
size: NA
CDR3: CASSSPMGTANNEQFF
DNA: TGTGCCAGTAGTTCCCCAATGGGGACAGCGAACAATGAGCAGTTCTTC

V: TRBV29-1
D: NA
J: TRBJ1-1
size: NA
CDR3: CSVYRPLNTEAFF
DNA: TGCAGCGTTTACAGACCCCTGAACACTGAAGCTTTCTTT

V: TRBV7-8
D: TRBD1
J: TRBJ1-3
size: NA
CDR3: CASSGQGIGNTIYF
DNA: TGTGCCAGCAGCGGACAGGGGATTGGAAACACCATATATTTT

V: TRBV7-9
D: TRBD2
J: TRBJ2-7
size: few
CDR3: CASSGWTSGGYEQYF
DNA: TGTGCCAGCAGCGGATGGACTAGCGGGGGCTACGAGCAGTACTTC

V: TRBV6-1
D: TRBD2
J: TRBJ2-5
size: NA
CDR3: CASARGGETQYF
DNA: TGTGCCAGCGCGCGGGGGGGAGAGACCCAGTACTTC

V: TRBV7-6
D: TRBD1
J: TRBJ1-4
size: NA
CDR3: CASSLAGQGGEKLFF
DNA: TGTGCCAGCAGCTTAGCCGGACAGGGCGGTGAAAAACTGTTTTTT

V: TRBV2
D: NA
J: TRBJ2-3
size: NA
CDR3: CASSVLAPPADTQYF
DNA: TGTGCCAGCAGTGTACTAGCTCCCCCAGCAGATACGCAGTATTTT

V: TRBV5-5
D: NA
J: TRBJ1-2
size: NA
CDR3: CASSLDRINYGYTF
DNA: TGTGCCAGCAGCTTGGACAGGATTAACTATGGCTACACCTTC

V: TRBV15
D: TRBD2
J: TRBJ2-7
size: NA
CDR3: CATSRGPSGSLSSEQYF
DNA: TGTGCCACCAGCAGAGGCCCTAGCGGGAGCTTGAGCTCCGAGCAGTACTTC

V: TRBV6-1
D: NA
J: TRBJ1-1
size: NA
CDR3: CASSEKGRVATEAFF
DNA: TGTGCCAGCAGTGAAAAGGGCAGGGTGGCCACTGAAGCTTTCTTT

V: TRBV6-4
D: TRBD2
J: TRBJ2-1
size: NA
CDR3: CASSDFSGRGYNEQFF
DNA: TGTGCCAGCAGTGACTTCAGCGGGAGGGGCTACAATGAGCAGTTCTTC

V: TRBV15
D: TRBD1
J: TRBJ2-7
size: NA
CDR3: CATSPHDRGFYEQYF
DNA: TGTGCCACCAGCCCCCACGACAGGGGATTCTACGAGCAGTACTTC

V: TRBV2
D: NA
J: TRBJ1-5
size: NA
CDR3: CASSPQNSNQPQHF
DNA: TGTGCCAGCAGTCCCCAGAATAGCAATCAGCCCCAGCATTTT

V: TRBV5-8
D: TRBD1
J: TRBJ1-4
size: NA
CDR3: CASSLLLQGRNEKLFF
DNA: TGTGCCAGCAGCCTACTCTTACAGGGGCGCAATGAAAAACTGTTTTTT

V: TRBV2
D: NA
J: TRBJ1-1
size: NA
CDR3: CASSINTEAFF
DNA: TGTGCCAGCAGCATTAACACTGAAGCTTTCTTT

V: TRBV7-2
D: NA
J: TRBJ2-3
size: NA
CDR3: CASSTDANTQYF
DNA: TGTGCCAGCAGCACAGACGCGAATACGCAGTATTTT

V: TRBV10-1
D: NA
J: TRBJ2-7
size: once
CDR3: CASSESSRGGEQYF
DNA: TGCGCCAGCAGTGAGTCAAGCAGGGGTGGCGAGCAGTACTTC

V: TRBV6-9
D: NA
J: TRBJ1-6
size: NA
CDR3: CASSFGQGNSPLHF
DNA: TGTGCCAGCAGTTTCGGCCAGGGGAATTCACCCCTCCACTTT

V: TRBV5-1
D: NA
J: TRBJ2-6
size: NA
CDR3: CASSLAGVSGANVLTF
DNA: TGCGCCAGCAGCTTGGCCGGAGTCTCTGGGGCCAACGTCCTGACTTTC

V: TRBV28
D: NA
J: TRBJ2-7
size: NA
CDR3: CASSSVLYEQYF
DNA: TGTGCCAGCAGTTCAGTCCTCTACGAGCAGTACTTC

V: TRBV30
D: NA
J: TRBJ2-7
size: NA
CDR3: CAWSVRGDEQYF
DNA: TGTGCCTGGAGTGTACGCGGGGACGAGCAGTACTTC